The present T cell receptor (beta chain) was sequenced within a study of T cell repertoires in cytomegalovirus infection. Trimming at V came to 3 bases and at J to 1 base, leaving 4 bases not matched to a gene. This CDR3 contains 15 residues. Germline V gives CDR1 SGHTA, CDR2 FQGNSA. TCRdb re-derived calls from the reads in MiXCR, one entry per CDR3 protein. The table lists roughly 920,000 distinct CDR3 sequences, 25% to 40% of them singletons. This clonotype was detected many times. Antigen: not known. The sequenced sample was cultured CD8+ T cells from PBMCs, obtained from culture after CMV antigen stimulation. The chain employs TRBV7-2 and TRBJ2-5; 8 positions match TRBD1. The clonotype comes from a human donor in good health (CMV status not recorded). Some clones in this sample may be carry-over from other donors' samples. The CDR3 sequence is CASSFRDRFQETQYF. The CDR3 nucleotides read TGTGCCAGCAGCTTCCGGGACAGGTTCCAAGAGACCCAGTACTTC.